The present T cell receptor beta chain was sequenced within a study of T cell responses to AZD1222 COVID-19 vaccine. Of note for this clone: Its antigen remains unidentified.

Broader study findings: Elevations in Spike-specific TCR breadth and depth followed administration of two AZD1222 doses.

Profiling relied on immunoSEQ multiplex PCR, and the TCRdb table lists in-frame clones only, not all of them. Of some 80,000 clones listed, about 80% are singletons. Trimming stripped 4 bases from V and 5 bases from J, with 15 bases between. This CDR3 is 14 amino acids long. Germline CDR1 SGHDT, CDR2 YYEEEE. The chain carries TRBV5-6 and TRBJ1-2; D remains ambiguous. The TCR was taken from an adult who received the MenACWY meningococcal vaccine as a control. The source material was peripheral blood, sampled 28 days after the second dose of the MenACWY control vaccine. This CDR3 reads CASSPGSGIYGYTF. The CDR3 bases are TGTGCCAGCAGCCCGGGATCCGGGATATATGGCTACACCTTC.